The present TCR beta chain was sequenced within a study of blood T cells in healthy people across ages. General study findings and limits: No one knew whether donors had CMV, which possibly confounded expanded clonotype changes. PBMC samples, being unsorted, prevented any conclusive comparison of naive and antigen-experienced cells.

The CDR3 is 15 amino acids. Trimming shortened V by 0 bases and J by 7 bases, and 10 bases separated the two germline ends. Germline assignment: CDR1 MGHRA and CDR2 YSYEKL. Primers used in a second PCR of about 7 to 12 cycles were a sample-barcoded 5' primer and a J-beta primer mix. TCRdb ran MiXCR on the 5' RACE reads and lists one entry per CDR3 protein. The sample yields about 1.8 million distinct CDR3 sequences, about 49% seen once. In regard to this clonotype: Its antigen is not known.

This sequence joins TRBV4-1 and TRBJ1-6; D is unclear. This clonotype was obtained from a middle-aged woman in good health. Sequenced: blood. CDR3 in DNA: TGCGCCAGCAGCCAAGATGTGGGCCTAAATTCACCCCTCCACTTT. Translated: CASSQDVGLNSPLHF.